Presented here are 31 T cell receptor beta chains from one specimen sequenced in a study of T cells in Graves' hyperthyroidism and ophthalmopathy. Amplification of TCR beta CDR3 regions used RNA as the template. Initially, a first-round RT-PCR of the TCR CDR3 employed the HTBI primer set. Each CDR3 protein is one row after TCRdb ran MiXCR on the multiplex PCR reads. This table holds around 400,000 distinct CDR3 sequences, about 25% found once. Material for sequencing was blood. The receptors were sampled from a man aged 50 to 60 with Graves' hyperthyroidism.

This chain joins TRBV13 and TRBJ1-5, with TRBD1 matching 8 bases. The ends lost 2 bases at V and 1 base at J; junction bases unmatched: 4. The CDR3 is 16 residues long. Germline V gene data show CDR1 as PRHDT and CDR2 as FYEKMQ (reference sequence). CDR3 coding DNA: TGTGCCAGCAGCTTATCAGGGGGCGCAAGCAATCAGCCCCAGCATTTT. Translating gives CASSLSGGASNQPQHF.

This clonotype was detected only once. This chain's CDR3 is CASSWGLAGENTGELFF. Here the CDR3 DNA reads TGCGCCAGCAGCTGGGGACTAGCGGGAGAAAACACCGGGGAGCTGTTTTTT. The chain links TRBV5-1 to TRBJ2-2; TRBD2 aligns across 14 bases. Losses at the gene ends were 3 bases for V and 2 bases for J; bases not matched to a gene: 3. CDR1 and CDR2 from the germline V gene are SGHRS and YFSETQ. The CDR3 has 17 amino acids.

This clonotype was observed at least ten times. V usage is TRBV28 and J usage is TRBJ2-1, with D perhaps matching TRBD2 (5 bases). V lost 7 bases, J lost 8 bases, and 21 bases lay in between. The CDR3 is 15 amino acids. CDR1 is MDHEN, CDR2 SYDVKM, per germline. The CDR3 DNA reads TGTGCCAGCATCCCTGACCCACCCCGGGGATATGAGCAGTTCTTC. Translated: CASIPDPPRGYEQFF.

The V gene is TRBV6-2 or TRBV6-3, the J gene TRBJ1-6; D ambiguous. CDR1 and CDR2 (germline): MNHEY, SVGEGT. CDR3 length: 15 residues. V was clipped by 6 bases and J by 5 bases, with 14 bases between them. For the CDR3, the DNA is TGTGCCAGCAGCCTCTGGGGTCTGAATAATTCACCCCTCCACTTT. Its protein product is CASSLWGLNNSPLHF.

In regard to this clonotype: A read error may explain this, as a much larger clone is one base away. The chain couples TRBV20-1 to TRBJ2-7; TRBD1 or TRBD2 may be the D gene (5 bases each). The CDR3 has 17 residues. V shed 5 bases and J shed 2 bases, with 25 bases lying between them. Germline V lookup: CDR1 DFQATT, CDR2 SNEGSKA (reference sequence). CDR3 DNA: TGCAGTGCTCCTTCCTCGAACAGGCGGGCCGGCACCTACGAGCAGTACTTC. It codes for CSAPSSNRRAGTYEQYF.

The sample holds a few counts of this clonotype. The V call is TRBV6-1, the J call TRBJ2-5; a possible D gene is TRBD1 (6 bases). The CDR3 covers 13 residues. Trimming removed 6 bases from V and 4 bases from J, with 12 bases in between. Germline lookup yields CDR1 MNHNS and CDR2 SASEGT. DNA of the CDR3: TGTGCCAGCAGGGACAGCCTGAGAGAGACCCAGTACTTC. This codes for CASRDSLRETQYF.

The chain recombines TRBV20-1 with TRBJ2-1, with TRBD2 identical over 11 bases. V was pared by 5 bases and J by 1 base, with 1 base of the junction left unmatched. Germline CDR1 reads DFQATT; CDR2 reads SNEGSKA (reference sequence). The CDR3 has 14 residues. CDR3 DNA sequence: TGCAGTGCTCGACTAGCGGGGTCCTACAATGAGCAGTTCTTC. This translates into CSARLAGSYNEQFF.

This clonotype has more than one count but fewer than ten. The CDR3 DNA follows: TGTGCCAGCAGCCGTCAGGGACTAGTCGTCGAGACCCAGTACTTC. As protein: CASSRQGLVVETQYF. The V gene is TRBV7-8, the J gene TRBJ2-5, with 8 nucleotides matching TRBD2. V lost 5 bases, J lost 5 bases, and 10 bases stayed unmatched. This CDR3 region has 15 residues. The germline CDR1 and CDR2 sequences are SGHVS and FQNEAQ.

Many counts were recorded for this clonotype. This chain connects TRBV20-1 to TRBJ2-5; D gene unclear. This CDR3 comprises 13 residues. The germline V and J ends were trimmed by 5 bases and 2 bases, with 12 bases remaining between them. Germline CDR1 DFQATT, CDR2 SNEGSKA (reference sequence). The CDR3 loop reads CSAYVRPQETQYF. CDR3 DNA: TGCAGTGCTTATGTTCGGCCTCAAGAGACCCAGTACTTC.

This clonotype has a count of ten or more. J is TRBJ2-2 and V is TRBV28, with TRBD1 matching 7 bases. Losses at the gene ends were 4 bases for V and 3 bases for J; bases not matched to a gene: 5. Per germline, CDR1 MDHEN and CDR2 SYDVKM. The CDR3 runs to 15 residues. CDR3 residues: CASSSPDRDTGELFF. The CDR3 region has the DNA TGTGCCAGCAGTTCCCCAGACAGGGACACCGGGGAGCTGTTTTTT.

This clonotype occurred many times. The rearrangement joins TRBV20-1 to TRBJ2-3; TRBD1 aligns across 9 bases. CDR1 is DFQATT and CDR2 is SNEGSKA in the germline V gene (reference sequence). V lost 5 bases and J lost 6; bases outside the gene matches: 6. The CDR3 extends over 13 amino acids. DNA of the CDR3: TGCAGTGCTCGACAGGGGGGAGAGGATACGCAGTATTTT. It specifies CSARQGGEDTQYF.

This sequence joins TRBV5-1 and TRBJ1-2; 9 nucleotides align to TRBD1. This CDR3 has 12 residues. CDR1 is SGHRS and CDR2 is YFSETQ in the germline V gene. V was pared by 6 bases and J by 6 bases, with 3 bases of the junction left unmatched. CDR3 region: CASTTGGNGYTF. CDR3 DNA sequence: TGCGCCAGCACGACAGGGGGGAATGGCTACACCTTC.

The chain couples TRBV19 to TRBJ2-3; D call uncertain. The germline V gene encodes CDR1 LNHDA and CDR2 SQIVND (reference sequence). V was pared by 7 bases and J by 2 bases, with 16 bases between. The CDR3 totals 15 residues. CDR3: CASTPDPGYTDTQYF. The CDR3 DNA sequence: TGTGCCAGTACCCCAGACCCTGGGTACACAGATACGCAGTATTTT.

This clonotype was seen more than once but under ten times. The rearrangement uses TRBV5-1 and TRBJ2-1; D possibly corresponds to TRBD1 (7 bases). CDR3 length: 20 residues. Germline V gene sequence: CDR1 SGHRS, CDR2 YFSETQ. V was pared by 0 bases and J by 2 bases, with 24 bases between. CDR3 residues: CASSLEAGGVSGGTYNEQFF. The CDR3 coding sequence is TGCGCCAGCAGCTTGGAAGCAGGGGGTGTCAGTGGCGGGACCTACAATGAGCAGTTCTTC.

This chain connects TRBV7-9 to TRBJ2-1; 8 bases match TRBD2. CDR1 is SEHNR, CDR2 FQNEAQ, per germline (reference sequence). Trimming cost V 3 bases and J 2 bases; bases outside gene matches: 6. CDR3 length: 16 residues. CDR3 sequence: CASSFRLARTYNEQFF. Written as DNA, the CDR3 is TGTGCCAGCAGCTTTAGACTAGCGAGAACCTACAATGAGCAGTTCTTC.

The chain uses TRBV12-3 or TRBV12-4 and TRBJ2-2; D is undetermined. Trimming removed 2 bases from V and 6 bases from J, with 4 bases in between. The CDR3 runs to 12 residues. CDR3 DNA: TGTGCCAGCAGTTTACGGTCCGGGGAGCTGTTTTTT. This sequence encodes CASSLRSGELFF.

The chain employs TRBV6-2 or TRBV6-3 and TRBJ2-5, with TRBD2 identical over 10 bases. Germline CDR1 reads MNHEY; CDR2 reads SVGEGT. Losses at the gene ends were 2 bases for V and 2 bases for J; bases not matched to a gene: 11. CDR3 length equals 18 residues. As DNA, the CDR3 is TGTGCCAGCAGTTACCCGGGACTAGCGCGACTATTTCAAGAGACCCAGTACTTC. Protein sequence: CASSYPGLARLFQETQYF.

The chain employs TRBV13 and TRBJ2-1; D is uncertain. Germline-derived CDR1 and CDR2 are PRHDT and FYEKMQ (reference sequence). Trimming took off 2 bases at V and 2 bases at J, with 10 bases between the two ends. The length of the CDR3 is 15 residues. CDR3 loop: CASSLLAATYNEQFF. The CDR3 DNA reads as TGTGCCAGCAGCTTACTGGCGGCGACCTACAATGAGCAGTTCTTC.

The chain recombines TRBV12-3 or TRBV12-4 with TRBJ2-1; TRBD2 aligns across 7 bases. This CDR3 region has 13 residues. J gave up 7 bases and V 6 bases, and 6 bases lay outside the gene matches. The CDR3 DNA reads TGTGCCAGCAGCCCTGGGACTACTAATGAGCAGTTCTTC. It codes for CASSPGTTNEQFF.

This chain uses TRBV20-1 with TRBJ2-2, with a possible D match to TRBD2 (5 bases). The CDR3 is 13 amino acids. From germline, CDR1 is DFQATT and CDR2 SNEGSKA (reference sequence). V lost 3 bases to trimming and J lost 7 bases, with 12 bases between them. This CDR3 is CSASPRTGGELFF. As DNA, the CDR3 is TGCAGTGCTAGCCCCAGGACTGGCGGGGAGCTGTTTTTT.

The V and J genes are TRBV20-1 and TRBJ2-3; D call uncertain. The CDR3 loop spans 16 amino acids. V lost 0 bases and J 2 bases, leaving 15 bases between the germline ends. Looked up from germline, CDR1 is DFQATT and CDR2 is SNEGSKA (reference sequence). The CDR3 bases are TGCAGTGCTAGAGATCAAGACCCTAGGAACACAGATACGCAGTATTTT. Translating gives CSARDQDPRNTDTQYF.

This sequence joins TRBV30 and TRBJ2-7; the match to TRBD2 covers 8 bases. This CDR3 is 14 amino acids long. Trimming took 2 bases from V and 2 from J; bases not matched to a gene: 5. The germline gives CDR1 GTSNPN, CDR2 SVGIG (reference sequence). The CDR3 protein is CAWSLAGGPYEQYF. The CDR3 region has the DNA TGTGCCTGGAGTCTCGCGGGAGGTCCCTACGAGCAGTACTTC.

Remarks on this clonotype: A much larger clone lies a single base off, so this may be a read error. The chain has TRBV24-1 and TRBJ2-1, with D unresolved. The CDR3 extends over 16 amino acids. The V gene's germline CDR1 is KGHDR and CDR2 SFDVKD. CDR3 region: CATSDPGRSSYSEQFF. The CDR3 bases are TGTGCCACCAGTGATCCGGGCAGGAGCTCCTACAGTGAGCAGTTCTTC.

This clonotype was found many times. The chain has TRBV20-1 and TRBJ2-3; 8 bases are shared with TRBD2. There are 15 residues in the CDR3. The V gene end was trimmed by 2 bases and the J gene end by 2 bases; junction bases not matched to a gene: 6. The germline CDR1 and CDR2 sequences are DFQATT and SNEGSKA (reference sequence). The CDR3 coding sequence is TGCAGTGCTAGAAACATCGGGAGGGTCACAGATACGCAGTATTTT. This encodes CSARNIGRVTDTQYF.

Many counts were recorded for this clonotype. The genes are TRBV27 and TRBJ1-5; no firm D call. Germline values: CDR1 MNHEY, CDR2 SMNVEV (reference sequence). The V gene lost 3 bases and the J gene lost 2 bases, with 8 bases spanning the gap. The CDR3 is 14 amino acids. Written as DNA, the CDR3 is TGTGCCAGCAGTTTGTTCCAGGGCAATCAGCCCCAGCATTTT. It codes for CASSLFQGNQPQHF.

This clonotype has a handful of counts. The CDR3 spells CASSFAIGTGYYEQYF. The CDR3 DNA is TGCGCCAGCAGCTTTGCTATTGGGACGGGCTACTACGAGCAGTACTTC. The chain recombines TRBV5-1 with TRBJ2-7; D assignment may be TRBD1 or TRBD2 (5 bases each). This CDR3 has 16 amino acids. V lost 2 bases, J lost 3 bases, and 18 bases lay in between. Germline V gives CDR1 SGHRS, CDR2 YFSETQ.

This clonotype was observed a handful of times. The chain employs TRBV9 and TRBJ1-2; TRBD1 agrees at 8 bases. Germline trimming cut 4 bases from V and 6 bases from J; bases unmatched to any gene: 5. The germline V gene encodes CDR1 SGDLS and CDR2 YYNGEE. The CDR3 runs to 13 residues. The CDR3 DNA reads as TGTGCCAGCAGCCCCCAGGGGGCCGATGGCTACACCTTC. It encodes CASSPQGADGYTF.

This clonotype turned up a few times. The rearrangement joins TRBV19 to TRBJ2-7, with 7 bases aligning to TRBD1. J lost 3 bases, V lost 4 bases, and 3 bases had no gene match. The CDR3 is 13 amino acids. CDR1 LNHDA and CDR2 SQIVND come from the germline V gene (reference sequence). The CDR3 sequence: CASSRQGSYEQYF. In DNA form, the CDR3 reads TGTGCCAGTAGTAGACAGGGTAGCTACGAGCAGTACTTC.

A remark on this clonotype: At one end, the junction sequence differs from germline, possibly due to a read error. V is TRBV27 and J is TRBJ1-2, with D perhaps TRBD1 (6 bases). CDR3 length: 18 residues. Germline V CDR1 and CDR2: MNHEY, SMNVEV (reference sequence). As DNA, the CDR3 is TGTGCCGGCAGTTTATACGGAGGACCCCAGACAGGAGATCTGGGCTACACCTTC. Translation: CAGSLYGGPQTGDLGYTF.

This clonotype appeared a few times. CDR3 sequence: CASSYREDTGELFF. The DNA for the CDR3 is TGTGCCAGCAGTTACAGGGAGGACACCGGGGAGCTGTTTTTT. The chain joins TRBV27 to TRBJ2-2, with D perhaps assigned TRBD1 or TRBD2 (6 bases each). Germline V gene sequence: CDR1 MNHEY, CDR2 SMNVEV (reference sequence). Trimming removed 4 bases from V and 3 bases from J, with 9 bases in between. This CDR3 contains 14 residues.

J is TRBJ2-7 and V is TRBV5-1; 8 bases map to TRBD2. CDR3 length equals 15 residues. In germline, CDR1 is SGHRS, CDR2 YFSETQ. The ends lost 3 bases at V and 7 bases at J; junction bases unmatched: 12. The CDR3 DNA follows: TGCGCCAGCAGCTATCTAGCGGGTCATACTGGTGAGCAGTACTTC. It codes for CASSYLAGHTGEQYF.